What follows are 14 T cell receptor beta chains derived from one specimen sequenced in a study of control samples from healthy donors and cancer patients. The repertoire was sequenced with immunoSEQ multiplex PCR; TCRdb's copy has only in-frame clones and lacks some. The data hold 20,000 to 30,000 clones, with 75% to 90% observed a single time. The sequenced sample consisted of PBMCs. These receptors originate from a man in his sixties with colorectal cancer.

In this sample, this clone turned up a few times. This chain uses TRBV9 with TRBJ1-1, with TRBD1 identical over 10 bases. Germline V gene data show CDR1 as SGDLS and CDR2 as YYNGEE. There are 15 residues in the CDR3. Trimming at V came to 0 bases and at J to 6 bases, leaving 5 bases not matched to a gene. The CDR3 loop reads CASSVGQGAGAEAFF. CDR3 DNA sequence: TGTGCCAGCAGCGTAGGACAGGGGGCGGGAGCTGAAGCTTTCTTT. The full variable domain, in which reference TRBV9 and TRBJ1-1 provide the parts outside the CDR3, is DSGVTQTPKHLITATGQRVTLRCSPRSGDLSVYWYQQSLDQGLQFLIQYYNGEERAKGNILERFSAQQFPDLHSELNLSSLELGDSALYFCASSVGQGAGAEAFFGQGTRLTVV.

This chain uses TRBV19 with TRBJ1-3; D is possibly TRBD1 (5 bases). The CDR3 is made up of 15 amino acids. Germline values: CDR1 LNHDA, CDR2 SQIVND (reference sequence). Trimming cost V 3 bases and J 0 bases, with 9 bases left between them. This CDR3 reads CASSISRASGNTIYF. The DNA for the CDR3 is TGTGCCAGTAGTATTTCCAGGGCCTCTGGAAACACCATATATTTT.

The gene calls are TRBV3-1 (or the pseudogene TRBV3-2) and TRBJ1-1; D remains unclear. Looked up from germline, CDR1 is LGHDT and CDR2 is YNNKEL (reference sequence). V dropped 1 base and J dropped 5 bases, with 5 bases sitting between them. This CDR3 contains 12 residues. CDR3 residues: CASSQVGTEAFF. The CDR3 bases are TGTGCCAGCAGCCAAGTGGGGACTGAAGCTTTCTTT.

V is TRBV5-4 and J is TRBJ2-7, with D possibly being TRBD1 or TRBD2 (5 bases each). V lost 3 bases to trimming and J lost 2 bases, with 12 bases between them. CDR1 is SGHNT and CDR2 is YYREEE in the germline V gene (reference sequence). This CDR3 has 14 amino acids. CDR3 coding DNA: TGTGCCAGCAGCTACCGGGACCCAACCTACGAGCAGTACTTC. Encoded protein: CASSYRDPTYEQYF. The full variable domain, completed using reference TRBV5-4 and TRBJ2-7, is ETGVTQSPTHLIKTRGQQVTLRCSSQSGHNTVSWYQQALGQGPQFIFQYYREEENGRGNFPPRFSGLQFPNYSSELNVNALELDDSALYLCASSYRDPTYEQYFGPGTRLTVT.

The chain combines TRBV12-3 or TRBV12-4 with TRBJ2-3; D not resolved. CDR3 length: 13 residues. Deletions cut 2 bases from V and 3 bases from J, with 6 bases between. As DNA, the CDR3 is TGTGCCAGCAGTTTACAGGTGACAGATACGCAGTATTTT. It translates to CASSLQVTDTQYF.

This sequence joins TRBV10-2 and TRBJ1-3; D is possibly TRBD1 (6 bases). The CDR3 has 13 amino acids. V lost 2 bases and J 5 bases, leaving 7 bases between the germline ends. The germline CDR1 and CDR2 sequences are WSHSY and SAAADI. The CDR3 coding sequence is TGCGCCAGCAGTGAGGGGGGCCGAAACACCATATATTTT. This gives the protein CASSEGGRNTIYF.

The V call is TRBV7-9, the J call TRBJ2-2; TRBD1 matches at 7 bases. The V gene's germline CDR1 is SEHNR and CDR2 FQNEAQ (reference sequence). The CDR3 has 13 residues. J was trimmed by 15 bases and V by 1 base; bases with no gene match: 8. For the CDR3, the DNA is TGTGCCAGCAGCTTAGATACCCAACAGGGGATGTTTTTT. Its protein product is CASSLDTQQGMFF.

In its sample, this clone was seen a few times. V and J are TRBV19 and TRBJ1-3, with no clear D. Looked up from germline, CDR1 is LNHDA and CDR2 is SQIVND (reference sequence). The CDR3 extends over 12 amino acids. V lost 6 bases, J lost 3 bases, and 6 bases lay in between. CDR3 protein: CASRNSGNTIYF. The CDR3 DNA follows: TGTGCCAGTAGAAACAGTGGAAACACCATATATTTT.

V gene TRBV5-6 combines with J gene TRBJ2-5, with D possibly matching TRBD1 (6 bases). Germline lookup yields CDR1 SGHDT and CDR2 YYEEEE. The CDR3 has 15 amino acids. Trimming took off 4 bases at V and 0 bases at J, with 13 bases between the two ends. In DNA form, the CDR3 reads TGTGCCAGCAGCACCCGACAGGTGTACCAAGAGACCCAGTACTTC. This sequence encodes CASSTRQVYQETQYF.

The genes are TRBV5-8 and TRBJ1-4, with a tentative D call TRBD1 (6 bases). The CDR3 extends over 14 amino acids. Between the trimmed V and J ends, which lost 0 bases and 5 bases, there was a span of 8 bases. Per germline, CDR1 SGHTS and CDR2 YDEGEE. In DNA form, the CDR3 reads TGTGCCAGCAGCTTGGAAACAGGGAATGAAAAACTGTTTTTT. Its translation is CASSLETGNEKLFF.

The rearrangement joins TRBV4-3 to TRBJ1-1; D gene unclear. Germline CDR1 and CDR2: LGHNA and YSLEER. The CDR3 covers 14 residues. V gave up 1 base and J gave up 1 base, with 7 bases separating them. CDR3 sequence reads: CASSQVPGNTEAFF. The CDR3, as DNA: TGCGCCAGCAGCCAAGTCCCAGGGAACACTGAAGCTTTCTTT.

Comments on this clone: One junction end does not reproduce the germline sequence, and a read error may be involved. The V gene is TRBV6-1, the J gene TRBJ2-7; D ambiguous. Germline assignment: CDR1 MNHNS and CDR2 SASEGT. CDR3 length: 13 residues. The CDR3 sequence: CASGETLRWEQYF. For the CDR3, the DNA is TGTGCCAGCGGTGAGACCCTCCGTTGGGAGCAGTACTTC.

The chain joins TRBV7-8 to TRBJ1-2, with a weak D call TRBD1 (5 bases). Looked up from germline, CDR1 is SGHVS and CDR2 is FQNEAQ. Trimming took off 1 base at V and 0 bases at J, with 12 bases between the two ends. The CDR3 sequence is 16 residues long. CDR3 sequence: CASSLVRGSTNYGYTF. The CDR3 DNA reads TGTGCCAGCAGCTTAGTTCGGGGCAGCACTAACTATGGCTACACCTTC.

The chain joins TRBV4-1 to TRBJ1-1, with a tentative D call TRBD1 (5 bases). The CDR3 covers 13 residues. V was clipped by 0 bases and J by 8 bases, with 10 bases between them. Germline CDR1 and CDR2: MGHRA and YSYEKL. The CDR3 region has the DNA TGCGCCAGCAGCCAAGATCAGGGCAGAGAAGCTTTCTTT. Residues: CASSQDQGREAFF.